This entry features one TCR beta chain sequence. Germline loops: CDR1 LGHNA, CDR2 YSLEER. The CDR3 extends over 16 amino acids. V dropped 4 bases and J dropped 0 bases, with 15 bases sitting between them. TCRdb's copy holds only in-frame clones and misses some; the assay was immunoSEQ multiplex PCR. Here the sample spans fewer than 250,000 clones, approximately 85% being singletons. This entry is derived from a study of blood T cell repertoires in COVID-19. Whole-study context: PBMCs, B-cell-depleted T cells, or T cells were the source of the cDNA or gDNA that made up the material.

The chain carries TRBV4-3 and TRBJ1-1; D perhaps matches TRBD1 (6 bases). This receptor was identified in a woman aged 45 to 65 who had recovered from COVID-19. The specimen was PBMCs or T cells enriched from blood (not recorded which). The CDR3 loop is CASSPAAGTLNTEAFF. The CDR3 DNA reads TGCGCCAGCAGCCCGGCCGCCGGGACATTGAACACTGAAGCTTTCTTT.